A selection of T cell receptor beta chains follows, all from one sample in a study of identical twins. TCRdb reprocessed the 5' RACE reads with MiXCR, giving one entry per CDR3 protein. The sample consists of roughly 720,000 distinct CDR3 sequences, roughly 20% of them appearing once. These data were likewise used in another study, on T cells expressing NK-cell markers.

Sequencing input: PBMCs. These receptors came from a woman between 18 and 29 years old in good health. CDR3s leave out the opening cysteine and the closing phenylalanine or tryptophan. Each record gives: V gene, CDR3 protein.

V gene: TRBV20-1
CDR3 protein: SVRQGSYEQY

V gene: TRBV5-1
CDR3 protein: ASSSRTGDVEQY

V gene: TRBV7-8
CDR3 protein: ASSPRGFYNEQF

V gene: TRBV4-2
CDR3 protein: ASSQERESSEF

V gene: TRBV29-1
CDR3 protein: SVETTSGANVLT

V gene: TRBV29-1
CDR3 protein: SVEGSSLGETQY

V gene: TRBV10-3
CDR3 protein: ATRTDYGYT

V gene: TRBV6-1
CDR3 protein: ASSRSGRAKNIQY

V gene: TRBV5-1
CDR3 protein: ASSLTDITGANVLT

V gene: TRBV5-1
CDR3 protein: ASSPLVQTNTGELF

V gene: TRBV20-1
CDR3 protein: SARFKGEETQY

V gene: TRBV11-2
CDR3 protein: ASSTVEQY

V gene: TRBV21-1
CDR3 protein: ASSHRDRDVSGANVLT

V gene: TRBV7-2
CDR3 protein: ASSPSGTWTITDTQY

V gene: TRBV30
CDR3 protein: AWSRGRRTEAF

V gene: TRBV18
CDR3 protein: ASSGSGRRTDTQY

V gene: TRBV7-2
CDR3 protein: ASSTGLAGAIDEQY

V gene: TRBV27
CDR3 protein: ASSFGREGEQY

V gene: TRBV7-2
CDR3 protein: ASSLEIAGGYNEQF

V gene: TRBV30
CDR3 protein: AWSVRGPEAF

V gene: TRBV5-1
CDR3 protein: ASSPEDPSSSGFSPLH

V gene: TRBV28
CDR3 protein: ASTLRGQTYEQY